Below, one T cell receptor beta chain is given with its context. Its antigen is not identified. This entry is derived from a study of cytomegalovirus exposure and HLA in healthy donors. Overall study context: In terms of ancestry, the Caucasian-associated cluster contained more than 65% of the roughly 400 genotyped donors.

J gave up 5 bases and V 4 bases, and 10 bases lay outside the gene matches. Germline V gives CDR1 MGHRA, CDR2 YSYEKL. The CDR3 runs 17 residues. Findings of the study overall: It was reported in a later analysis that an Asian-associated ancestry cluster showed fewer N-insertions than the approximately 670-donor mean. Using a false discovery rate of 0.05, a later analysis showed that around 16,000 TCR beta sequences were associated with HLA alleles. Likely technical artifact: a cluster of highly shared sequence variants.

60 Vbeta and 13 Jbeta primers were used in PCR. Assay used: immunoSEQ multiplex PCR; TCRdb lists only in-frame clones, some missing. The repertoire holds about 130,000 clones, with 80% as singletons. This TCR derives from a man aged 25 to 45 in good health and CMV-seronegative. What was sequenced was PBMCs. The chain employs TRBV4-1 and TRBJ2-1; 11 positions agree with TRBD2. CDR3 region: CASSRRLLAGGNNEQFF. As DNA, the CDR3 is TGCGCCAGCAGCCGCCGACTTTTAGCGGGAGGGAACAATGAGCAGTTCTTC.